This is a list of T cell receptor beta chains from one sample in a study of monozygotic twins with inflammatory bowel disease. TCRdb re-called the 5' RACE reads and shows each CDR3 protein once, DNA omitted. The sample table includes about 440,000 distinct CDR3 sequences. Material: blood. All receptors come from a human donor with ulcerative colitis or Crohn's disease, or a healthy co-twin of an affected twin (not recorded which). CDR3s include the opening cysteine and the closing phenylalanine or tryptophan.

j_gene	v_gene	CDR3aa
TRBJ2-3	TRBV5-1	CASSSHGDGVTDTQYF
TRBJ1-6	TRBV18	CASGETLDSESPLHF
TRBJ2-3	TRBV5-1	CASSLQAGYTDTQYF
TRBJ1-1	TRBV12-3/TRBV12-4	CASSTDRGRITEAFF
TRBJ2-2	TRBV11-1	CASSLDNGRPGASTGELFF
TRBJ2-2	TRBV5-1	CASSGRRGNTGELFF
TRBJ2-5	TRBV6-1	CASKRKETQYF
TRBJ1-4	TRBV27	CASSLFGAGGENEKLFF
TRBJ2-1	TRBV18	CASSIWTGEQFF
TRBJ2-5	TRBV5-1	CASSFGLGQIWETQYF